This T cell receptor beta chain was retrieved from a study of regulatory T cells in long-lasting Graves disease. This clonotype came up a few times. Regarding time point: persistent/refractory GD, antithyroid drugs over 5 years with positive TRAb. The TCR library used RNA extracted from PBMCs. This CDR3 spans 13 amino acids. Germline V lookup: CDR1 SGHRS, CDR2 YFSETQ. V dropped 1 base and J dropped 5 bases, with 9 bases sitting between them. Arm-PCR of CDR3 regions and iRepertoire HTBI primers were the basis on which TCR beta libraries were built. Each CDR3 protein gets one entry after TCRdb re-called the multiplex PCR reads with MiXCR. Of hundreds of thousands of distinct CDR3 sequences listed, under 25% are singletons.

The material was peripheral blood mononuclear cells (PBMCs), obtained when the disease was refractory, from a patient treated with antithyroid drugs. V and J are TRBV5-1 and TRBJ2-5; TRBD1 is a possible D gene (6 bases). The receptor's source is a female donor with Graves disease. Written as DNA, the CDR3 is TGCGCCAGCAGCTTGACAGGGCCGGAGACCCAGTACTTC. Its protein product is CASSLTGPETQYF.